These 2 T cell receptor beta chains were sequenced from one sample in a study of blood T cell repertoires in COVID-19. TCRdb keeps only in-frame clones here, not all; method: immunoSEQ multiplex PCR. The sample records a few hundred thousand clones, roughly 90% being singletons. Material: peripheral blood. The receptors were sampled from a human donor in a cohort sampled during active COVID-19.

The V and J genes are TRBV28 and TRBJ1-3; D is unresolved. Deletions cut 6 bases from V and 0 bases from J, with 12 bases between. CDR3 size: 15 residues. Germline loops: CDR1 MDHEN, CDR2 SYDVKM. CDR3 nucleotide sequence: TGTGCCAGCAGCCTCGGGGATAACTCTGGAAACACCATATATTTT. Its translation is CASSLGDNSGNTIYF.

The V and J genes are TRBV4-3 and TRBJ2-7; 7 bases align to TRBD1. The CDR3 totals 15 residues. CDR1 and CDR2 (germline): LGHNA, YSLEER. Unmatched junction bases numbered 6, after V lost 0 bases and J lost 4 bases. The CDR3, as DNA: TGCGCCAGCAGCCAAGAGAGGGACAGTCCTTACGAGCAGTACTTC. It yields the protein CASSQERDSPYEQYF.